This T cell receptor (beta chain) emerged from a study of OX40 agonist ivuxolimab in advanced cancers. This clone was recorded a few times. CDR3 size: 15 residues. From germline, CDR1 is MNHNY and CDR2 SVGAGI (reference sequence). Losses at the gene ends were 2 bases for V and 4 bases for J; bases not matched to a gene: 7. Data came from immunoSEQ multiplex PCR; TCRdb stores just in-frame clones and leaves some out. The data show tens of thousands of clones, with about nine tenths seen just once and approximately 0.5% held by the top ten. The material was CD4+ or CD8+ T cells sorted from blood, obtained in a trial of the OX40 agonist ivuxolimab. The V call is TRBV6-6, the J call TRBJ1-1, with TRBD1 matching over 7 bases. The sequence was obtained from an adult with an advanced solid tumor such as melanoma, head and neck, liver or kidney cancer. The CDR3 DNA follows: TGTGCCAGCAGTTACCGTGGATACAGGGGCACTGAAGCTTTCTTT. Translating it yields CASSYRGYRGTEAFF.